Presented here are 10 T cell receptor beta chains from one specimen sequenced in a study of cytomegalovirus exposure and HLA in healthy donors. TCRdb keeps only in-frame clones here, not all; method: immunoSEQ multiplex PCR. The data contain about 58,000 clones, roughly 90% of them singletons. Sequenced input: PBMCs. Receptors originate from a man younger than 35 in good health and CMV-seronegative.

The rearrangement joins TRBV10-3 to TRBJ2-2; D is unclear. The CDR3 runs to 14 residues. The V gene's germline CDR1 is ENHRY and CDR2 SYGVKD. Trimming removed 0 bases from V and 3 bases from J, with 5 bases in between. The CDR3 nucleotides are TGTGCCATCAGTGAGTCTCAGGACACCGGGGAGCTGTTTTTT. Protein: CAISESQDTGELFF.

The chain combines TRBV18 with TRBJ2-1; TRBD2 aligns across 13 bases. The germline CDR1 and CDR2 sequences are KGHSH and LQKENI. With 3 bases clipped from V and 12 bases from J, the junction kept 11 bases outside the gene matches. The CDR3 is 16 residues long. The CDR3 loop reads CASSPSTSGRSDGQFF. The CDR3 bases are TGTGCCAGCTCACCCTCGACTAGCGGGAGGTCTGACGGGCAGTTCTTC.

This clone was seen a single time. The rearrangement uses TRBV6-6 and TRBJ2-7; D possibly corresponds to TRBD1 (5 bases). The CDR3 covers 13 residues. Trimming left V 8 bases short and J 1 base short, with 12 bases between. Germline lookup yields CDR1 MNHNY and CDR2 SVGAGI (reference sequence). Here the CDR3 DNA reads TGTGCCAGCCGGCCCGACAGATCCTACGAGCAGTACTTC. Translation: CASRPDRSYEQYF.

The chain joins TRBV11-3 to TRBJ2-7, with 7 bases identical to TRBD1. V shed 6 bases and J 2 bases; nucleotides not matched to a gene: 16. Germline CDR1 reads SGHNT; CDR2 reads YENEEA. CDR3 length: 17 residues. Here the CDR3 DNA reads TGTGCCAGCAGTTCCCGACAGGGTAATAAAGGGACCTACGAGCAGTACTTC. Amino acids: CASSSRQGNKGTYEQYF.

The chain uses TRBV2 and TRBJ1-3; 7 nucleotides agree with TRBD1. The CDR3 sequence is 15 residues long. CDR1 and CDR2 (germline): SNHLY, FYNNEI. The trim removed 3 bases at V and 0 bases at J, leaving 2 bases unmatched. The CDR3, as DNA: TGTGCCAGCAGTGAGCGACAGGGCTCTGGAAACACCATATATTTT. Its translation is CASSERQGSGNTIYF.

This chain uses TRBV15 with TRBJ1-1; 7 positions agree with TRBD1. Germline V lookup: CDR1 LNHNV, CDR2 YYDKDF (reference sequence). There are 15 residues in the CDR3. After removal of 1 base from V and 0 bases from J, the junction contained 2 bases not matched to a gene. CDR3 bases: TGTGCCACCAGCAGAGCCAGGGGGTTGAACACTGAAGCTTTCTTT. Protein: CATSRARGLNTEAFF.

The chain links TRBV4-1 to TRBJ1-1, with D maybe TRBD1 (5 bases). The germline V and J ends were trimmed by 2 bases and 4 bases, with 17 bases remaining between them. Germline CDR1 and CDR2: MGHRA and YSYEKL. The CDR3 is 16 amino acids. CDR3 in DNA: TGCGCCAGCAGCCAAAAAAAGGGGTCAGCGCCCACTGAAGCTTTCTTT. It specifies CASSQKKGSAPTEAFF.

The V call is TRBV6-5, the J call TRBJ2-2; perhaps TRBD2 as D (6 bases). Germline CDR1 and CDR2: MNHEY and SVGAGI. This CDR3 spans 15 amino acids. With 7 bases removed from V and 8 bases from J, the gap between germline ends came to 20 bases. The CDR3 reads CASTRSTGGLGELFF. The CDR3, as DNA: TGTGCCAGCACCCGTTCGACCGGGGGATTGGGGGAGCTGTTTTTT.

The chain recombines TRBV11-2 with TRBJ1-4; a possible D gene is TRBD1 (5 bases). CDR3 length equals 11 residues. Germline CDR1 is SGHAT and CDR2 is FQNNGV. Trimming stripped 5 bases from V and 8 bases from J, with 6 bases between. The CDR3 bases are TGTGCCAGCAGCACAGGAGAAAAACTGTTTTTT. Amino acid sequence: CASSTGEKLFF. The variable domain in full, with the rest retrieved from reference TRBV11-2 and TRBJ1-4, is EAGVAQSPRYKIIEKRQSVAFWCNPISGHATLYWYQQILGQGPKLLIQFQNNGVVDDSQLPKDRFSAERLKGVDSTLKIQPAKLEDSAVYLCASSTGEKLFFGSGTQLSVL.

CDR3 sequence reads: CATTPGGWDEQFF. The CDR3 nucleotides read TGTGCCACCACCCCAGGGGGCTGGGATGAGCAGTTCTTC. The chain has TRBV19 and TRBJ2-1, with 8 bases lining up with TRBD1. This CDR3 spans 13 amino acids. The junction had 10 bases not matched to a gene; V was cut back by 10 bases and J by 8 bases. The germline gives CDR1 LNHDA, CDR2 SQIVND (reference sequence).